Shown below are 11 T cell receptor beta chains from a single sample sequenced in a study of cytomegalovirus exposure and HLA in healthy donors. The PCR had 60 Vbeta and 13 Jbeta primers. TCRdb's copy holds only in-frame clones and misses some; the assay was immunoSEQ multiplex PCR. Here the sample spans some 170,000 clones, about 82% being singletons. Material for sequencing was PBMCs. These receptor sequences come from a woman younger than 45 in good health and CMV-seropositive.

This clone was seen only a few times. The CDR3 nucleotides read TGTGCCAGCAGCTTGGGGGGGGGTATTAACAGACTGTTTTTT. Protein product: CASSLGGGINRLFF. The gene calls are TRBV5-6 and TRBJ1-4, with D possibly being TRBD1 (5 bases). The germline gives CDR1 SGHDT, CDR2 YYEEEE. The CDR3 is 14 residues long. V gave up 0 bases and J gave up 13 bases, with 16 bases separating them.

The chain uses TRBV9 and TRBJ2-7, with 10 bases fitting TRBD1. The CDR3 loop spans 14 amino acids. The germline V gene encodes CDR1 SGDLS and CDR2 YYNGEE. J lost 6 bases, V lost 3 bases, and 6 bases had no gene match. In DNA, the CDR3 is TGTGCCAGCAGCGACGGGACAGGGGATGGCGAGCAGTACTTC. This codes for CASSDGTGDGEQYF.

A few counts support this clone. The chain joins TRBV5-5 to TRBJ1-6; 9 bases match TRBD1. This CDR3 is 14 amino acids long. The V gene end was trimmed by 3 bases and the J gene end by 9 bases; junction bases not matched to a gene: 4. Germline V CDR1 and CDR2: SGHKS, YYEKEE (reference sequence). The CDR3 DNA reads as TGTGCCAGCAGCTCTGGACAGGGGTTTTCACCCCTCCACTTT. This sequence encodes CASSSGQGFSPLHF. The whole variable domain, filled in from reference TRBV5-5 and TRBJ1-6, reads DAGVTQSPTHLIKTRGQQVTLRCSPISGHKSVSWYQQVLGQGPQFIFQYYEKEERGRGNFPDRFSARQFPNYSSELNVNALLLGDSALYLCASSSGQGFSPLHFGNGTRLTVT.

Notes on this clone: Germline and junction disagree at one end, which may indicate a read error. The chain uses TRBV29-1 and TRBJ2-5; unclear D gene. Germline values: CDR1 SQVTM, CDR2 ANQGSEA. CDR3 length equals 8 residues. CDR3 sequence (DNA): TGCAGCGTTGGGCTGACTGACTTC. Protein: CSVGLTDF.

This clone was observed a handful of times. The rearrangement uses TRBV6-1 and TRBJ2-7; 7 positions agree with TRBD1. The germline gives CDR1 MNHNS, CDR2 SASEGT. CDR3 length equals 15 residues. Trimming cost V 3 bases and J 3 bases; bases outside gene matches: 8. The CDR3 DNA reads TGTGCCAGCAGTGACCCCCGAGGGGGCGTCTACGAGCAGTACTTC. Translated, it gives CASSDPRGGVYEQYF.

V is TRBV19 and J is TRBJ2-4, with 7 bases identical to TRBD1. Germline trimming cut 1 base from V and 8 bases from J; bases unmatched to any gene: 5. The CDR3 consists of 14 residues. CDR1 is LNHDA and CDR2 is SQIVND in the germline V gene (reference sequence). The CDR3 bases are TGTGCCAGTAGTATAGTAGGGGGCGTGGACATTCAGTACTTC. Translation: CASSIVGGVDIQYF.

This clone was counted a single time. The chain uses TRBV7-9 and TRBJ1-2; no clear D. With 5 bases removed from V and 4 bases from J, the gap between germline ends came to 11 bases. The length of the CDR3 is 13 residues. Germline V gene data show CDR1 as SEHNR and CDR2 as FQNEAQ (reference sequence). The CDR3 coding sequence is TGTGCCAGCAGCCCGAGGCTCCGCTATGGCTACACCTTC. This sequence encodes CASSPRLRYGYTF. The full variable domain, in which reference TRBV7-9 and TRBJ1-2 provide the parts outside the CDR3, is DTGVSQNPRHKITKRGQNVTFRCDPISEHNRLYWYRQTLGQGPEFLTYFQNEAQLEKSRLLSDRFSAERPKGSFSTLEIQRTEQGDSAMYLCASSPRLRYGYTFGSGTRLTVV.

The chain joins TRBV4-1 to TRBJ2-6, with D perhaps matching TRBD1 (6 bases). Germline V gives CDR1 MGHRA, CDR2 YSYEKL. CDR3 length equals 19 residues. Trimming removed 4 bases from V and 4 bases from J, with 23 bases in between. The CDR3 loop is CASSPRIQGIGSGANVLTF. The DNA of the CDR3 is TGCGCCAGCAGCCCGCGCATACAGGGTATTGGATCCGGGGCCAACGTCCTGACTTTC.

A word on this clone: The same CDR3 also results from other DNA sequences found in this sample. The chain links TRBV2 to TRBJ2-3, with 9 bases lining up with TRBD1. In germline, CDR1 is SNHLY, CDR2 FYNNEI. This CDR3 has 13 residues. V shed 4 bases and J 5 bases; nucleotides not matched to a gene: 1. The CDR3 nucleotides are TGTGCCAGCAGTGGACAGGGGGGAGATACGCAGTATTTT. It specifies CASSGQGGDTQYF.

The chain has TRBV4-3 and TRBJ2-7; 12 bases line up with TRBD2. With 1 base clipped from V and 7 bases from J, the junction kept 8 bases outside the gene matches. The CDR3 spans 16 residues. CDR1 is LGHNA and CDR2 is YSLEER in the germline V gene. The CDR3 protein is CASSQGVTSGGREQYF. The DNA of the CDR3 is TGCGCCAGCAGCCAAGGCGTGACTAGCGGGGGAAGGGAGCAGTACTTC.

The chain employs TRBV6-4 and TRBJ1-2, with 8 bases lining up with TRBD1. CDR3 size: 12 residues. Germline V gene sequence: CDR1 MRHNA, CDR2 SNTAGT. Trimming removed 11 bases from V and 4 bases from J; junction bases left unmatched: 6. CDR3 amino acids: CAARQGSYGYTF. The CDR3 DNA reads TGTGCCGCTAGACAGGGGAGCTATGGCTACACCTTC.